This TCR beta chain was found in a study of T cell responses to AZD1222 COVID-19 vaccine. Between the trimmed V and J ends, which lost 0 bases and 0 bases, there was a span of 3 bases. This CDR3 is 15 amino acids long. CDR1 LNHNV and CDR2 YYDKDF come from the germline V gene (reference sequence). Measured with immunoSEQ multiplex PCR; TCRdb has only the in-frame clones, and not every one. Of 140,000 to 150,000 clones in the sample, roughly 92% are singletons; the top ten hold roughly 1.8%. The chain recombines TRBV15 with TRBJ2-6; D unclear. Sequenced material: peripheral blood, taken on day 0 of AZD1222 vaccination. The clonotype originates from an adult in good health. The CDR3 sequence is CATSRDRSGANVLTF. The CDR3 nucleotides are TGTGCCACCAGCAGAGATCGCTCTGGGGCCAACGTCCTGACTTTC.